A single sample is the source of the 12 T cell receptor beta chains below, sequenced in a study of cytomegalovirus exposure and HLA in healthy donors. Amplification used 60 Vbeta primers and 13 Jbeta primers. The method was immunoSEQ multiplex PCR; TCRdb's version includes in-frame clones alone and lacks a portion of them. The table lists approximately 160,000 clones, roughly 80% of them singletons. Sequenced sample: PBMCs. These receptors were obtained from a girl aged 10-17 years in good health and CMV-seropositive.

CDR3 sequence reads: CASSFWQGGYGYTF. The CDR3 DNA follows: TGTGCCAGCAGCTTTTGGCAGGGAGGCTATGGCTACACCTTC. The genes are TRBV5-4 and TRBJ1-2, with D possibly being TRBD1 (5 bases). V was pared by 2 bases and J by 4 bases, with 12 bases between. The CDR3 extends over 14 amino acids. CDR1 is SGHNT, CDR2 YYREEE, per germline (reference sequence). The variable domain in full, with the rest retrieved from reference TRBV5-4 and TRBJ1-2, is ETGVTQSPTHLIKTRGQQVTLRCSSQSGHNTVSWYQQALGQGPQFIFQYYREEENGRGNFPPRFSGLQFPNYSSELNVNALELDDSALYLCASSFWQGGYGYTFGSGTRLTVV.

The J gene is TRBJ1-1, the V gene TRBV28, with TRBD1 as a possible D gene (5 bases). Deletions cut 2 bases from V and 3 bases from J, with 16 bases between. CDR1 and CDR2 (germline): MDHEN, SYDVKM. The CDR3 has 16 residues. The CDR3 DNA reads TGTGCCAGCAGTTTACCGGGGGGAGGCGAAGACACTGAAGCTTTCTTT. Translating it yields CASSLPGGGEDTEAFF.

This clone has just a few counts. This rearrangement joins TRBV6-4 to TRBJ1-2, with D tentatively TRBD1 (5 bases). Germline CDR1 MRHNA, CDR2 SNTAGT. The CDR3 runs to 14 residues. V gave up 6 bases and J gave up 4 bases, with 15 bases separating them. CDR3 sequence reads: CASSVAPGGYGYTF. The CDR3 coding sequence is TGTGCCAGCAGCGTTGCACCGGGGGGCTATGGCTACACCTTC.

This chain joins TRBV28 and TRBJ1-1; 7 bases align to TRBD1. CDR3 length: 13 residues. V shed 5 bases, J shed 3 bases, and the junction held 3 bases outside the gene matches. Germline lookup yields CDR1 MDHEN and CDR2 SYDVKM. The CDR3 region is CASSGTGDTEAFF. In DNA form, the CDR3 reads TGTGCCAGCAGTGGAACAGGGGACACTGAAGCTTTCTTT.

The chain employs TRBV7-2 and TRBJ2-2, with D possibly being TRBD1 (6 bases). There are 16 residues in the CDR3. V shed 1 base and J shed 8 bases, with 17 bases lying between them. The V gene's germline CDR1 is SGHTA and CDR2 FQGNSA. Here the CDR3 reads CASSLVGQTRGGELFF. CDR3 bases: TGTGCCAGCAGCTTAGTCGGACAGACGCGTGGTGGGGAGCTGTTTTTT.

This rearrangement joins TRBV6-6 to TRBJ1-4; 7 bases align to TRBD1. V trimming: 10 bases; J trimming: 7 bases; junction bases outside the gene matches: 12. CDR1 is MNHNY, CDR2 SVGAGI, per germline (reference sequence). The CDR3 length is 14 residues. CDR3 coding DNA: TGTGCCATCTCTACAGGGGTGGGAGTTGAAAAACTGTTTTTT. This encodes CAISTGVGVEKLFF.

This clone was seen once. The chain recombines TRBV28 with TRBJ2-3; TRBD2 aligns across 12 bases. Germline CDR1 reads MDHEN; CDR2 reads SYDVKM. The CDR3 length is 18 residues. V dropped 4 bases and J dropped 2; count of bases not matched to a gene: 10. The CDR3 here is CASSSSGTSGFSTDTQYF. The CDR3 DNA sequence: TGTGCCAGCAGTTCGTCCGGGACTAGCGGGTTCTCCACAGATACGCAGTATTTT.

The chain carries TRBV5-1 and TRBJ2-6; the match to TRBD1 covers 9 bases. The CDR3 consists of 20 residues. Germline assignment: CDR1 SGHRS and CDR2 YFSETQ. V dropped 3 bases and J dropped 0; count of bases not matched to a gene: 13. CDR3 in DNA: TGCGCCAGCAGCTCCCGGGACAGGGATAATCCTTACTCTGGGGCCAACGTCCTGACTTTC. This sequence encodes CASSSRDRDNPYSGANVLTF.

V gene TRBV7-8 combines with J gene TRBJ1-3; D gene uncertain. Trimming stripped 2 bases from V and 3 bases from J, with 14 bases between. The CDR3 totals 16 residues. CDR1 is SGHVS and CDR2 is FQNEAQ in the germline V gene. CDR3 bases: TGTGCCAGCAGCTTACGACGATGGGGAGGTGGAAACACCATATATTTT. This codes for CASSLRRWGGGNTIYF.

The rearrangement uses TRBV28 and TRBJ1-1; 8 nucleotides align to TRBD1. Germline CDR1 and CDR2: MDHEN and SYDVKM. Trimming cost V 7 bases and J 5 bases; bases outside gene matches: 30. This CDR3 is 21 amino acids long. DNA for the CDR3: TGTGCCAGCACCTCAGTCGTGGTCTGGACAGGGCGGAACCCCCGTGCTACTGAAGCTTTCTTT. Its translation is CASTSVVVWTGRNPRATEAFF.

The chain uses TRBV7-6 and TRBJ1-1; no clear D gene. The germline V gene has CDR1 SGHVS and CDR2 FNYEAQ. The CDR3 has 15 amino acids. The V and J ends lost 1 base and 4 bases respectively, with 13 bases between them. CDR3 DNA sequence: TGTGCCAGCAGCTTAGGATCACATCGAGGCACTGAAGCTTTCTTT. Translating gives CASSLGSHRGTEAFF.

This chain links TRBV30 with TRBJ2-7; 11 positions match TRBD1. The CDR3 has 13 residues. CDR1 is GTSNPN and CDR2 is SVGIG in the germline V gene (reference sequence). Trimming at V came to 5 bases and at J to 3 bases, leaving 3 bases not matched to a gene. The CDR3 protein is CAWAGTGGYEQYF. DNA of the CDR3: TGTGCCTGGGCCGGGACAGGGGGCTACGAGCAGTACTTC. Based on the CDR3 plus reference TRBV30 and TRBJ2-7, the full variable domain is SQTIHQWPATLVQPVGSPLSLECTVEGTSNPNLYWYRQAAGRGLQLLFYSVGIGQISSEVPQNLSASRPQDRQFILSSKKLLLSDSGFYLCAWAGTGGYEQYFGPGTRLTVT.